This TCR beta chain was sequenced for a study of Ad26.COV2.S vaccination and SARS-CoV-2 variants. The wider study: By the intramuscular route, Ad26.COV2.S was given once, or twice 56 days apart.

The V end was cut by 4 bases, the J end by 1 base, with 11 bases between. This CDR3 contains 14 residues. CDR1 is SEHNR and CDR2 is FQNEAQ in the germline V gene (reference sequence). Stated treatment: 19 received Ad26.COV2.S at low or high dose, single or two shots; 5 received placebo; per-sample allocation not given. Samples analyzed were those drawn on day 63 after the first vaccine or placebo injection. Profiling relied on immunoSEQ multiplex PCR, and the TCRdb table lists in-frame clones only, not all of them. The sample comprises around 450,000 clones, 90% of which are singletons, and 10% to 15% rests with the top ten.

The V call is TRBV7-9, the J call TRBJ2-7; D gene ambiguous. This sequence was found in a person aged 18-65 years who received the Ad26.COV2.S COVID-19 vaccine or a placebo. The sequencing used peripheral blood, collected in a trial of Ad26.COV2.S vaccine versus placebo. CDR3 protein: CASSSLGPSYEQYF. CDR3 coding DNA: TGTGCCAGCAGCTCTTTGGGCCCTTCCTACGAGCAGTACTTC.